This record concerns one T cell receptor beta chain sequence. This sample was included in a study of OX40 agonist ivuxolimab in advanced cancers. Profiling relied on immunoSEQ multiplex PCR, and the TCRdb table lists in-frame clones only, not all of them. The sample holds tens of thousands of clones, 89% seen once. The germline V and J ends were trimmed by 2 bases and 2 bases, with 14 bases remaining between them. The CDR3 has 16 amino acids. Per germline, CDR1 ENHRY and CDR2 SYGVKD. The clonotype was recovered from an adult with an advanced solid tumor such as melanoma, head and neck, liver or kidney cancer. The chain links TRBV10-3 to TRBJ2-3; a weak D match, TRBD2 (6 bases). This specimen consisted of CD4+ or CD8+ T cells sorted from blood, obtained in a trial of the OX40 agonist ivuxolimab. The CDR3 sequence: CAISESTGAVTDTQYF. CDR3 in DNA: TGTGCCATCAGTGAGAGTACGGGAGCGGTCACAGATACGCAGTATTTT.